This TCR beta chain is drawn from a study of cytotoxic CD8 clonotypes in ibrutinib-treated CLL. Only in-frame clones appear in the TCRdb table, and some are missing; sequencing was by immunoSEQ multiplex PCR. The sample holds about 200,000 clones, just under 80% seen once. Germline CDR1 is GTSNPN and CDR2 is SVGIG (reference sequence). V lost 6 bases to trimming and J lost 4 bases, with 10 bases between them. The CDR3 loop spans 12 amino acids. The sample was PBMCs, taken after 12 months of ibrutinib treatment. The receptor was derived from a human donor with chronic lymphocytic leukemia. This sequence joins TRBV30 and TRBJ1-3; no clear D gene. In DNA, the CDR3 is TGTGCCTGCACTCCTGGGGGAAACACCATATATTTT. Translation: CACTPGGNTIYF.